These 21 T cell receptor beta chains were all obtained from the same sample, sequenced in a study of blood T cells in healthy people across ages. It was with a sample-barcoded 5' primer and a J-beta primer mix that a second PCR of roughly 6 to 12 cycles was run. A single record per CDR3 protein comes from TCRdb applying MiXCR to the 5' RACE reads. Counted here are 800,000 to 950,000 distinct CDR3 sequences, 25% to 30% occurring once; the ten biggest clones make up 10%. This sample was also put to use in a study of T cells of mothers and their children.

Sequencing was done on a sample of blood. These receptors all stem from a woman in her thirties or forties in good health.

The rearrangement uses TRBV7-8 and TRBJ2-3; D not resolved. CDR1 and CDR2 from the germline V gene are SGHVS and FQNEAQ. Trimming pared 1 base from V and 8 bases from J, leaving 10 bases between. The CDR3 totals 13 residues. CDR3 region: CASSLGGRATQYF. The CDR3 DNA is TGTGCCAGCAGCTTAGGGGGTCGGGCTACGCAGTATTTT.

This clonotype was picked up a small number of times. The CDR3 bases are TGTGCCAGCCGGAGGGGAGGGACGAACACCGGGGAGCTGTTTTTT. Translation: CASRRGGTNTGELFF. V is TRBV28 and J is TRBJ2-2, with TRBD2 matching over 7 bases. The CDR3 is made up of 15 amino acids. Germline CDR1 is MDHEN and CDR2 is SYDVKM. With 8 bases clipped from V and 0 bases from J, the junction kept 6 bases outside the gene matches.

This clonotype was observed a handful of times. The CDR3 sequence: CASSRTGYSNQPQHF. The DNA for the CDR3 is TGTGCCAGCAGCCGAACAGGTTATAGCAATCAGCCCCAGCATTTT. The chain is built from TRBV2 and TRBJ1-5, with D possibly TRBD1 on 5 matching bases. Trimming took 6 bases from V and 0 from J, leaving 12 bases between them. The CDR3 has 15 amino acids. Germline assignment: CDR1 SNHLY and CDR2 FYNNEI.

This sequence joins TRBV7-2 and TRBJ1-5; D is ambiguous. CDR1 SGHTA and CDR2 FQGNSA come from the germline V gene. Between the trimmed V and J ends, which lost 7 bases and 6 bases, there was a span of 10 bases. The CDR3 contains 12 residues. The CDR3 region has the DNA TGTGCCAGCAACAGTCTCGGTCAGCCCCAGCATTTT. It specifies CASNSLGQPQHF.

This rearrangement joins TRBV15 to TRBJ1-2; D gene uncertain. Germline assignment: CDR1 LNHNV and CDR2 YYDKDF (reference sequence). The V gene lost 3 bases and the J gene lost 2 bases, with 10 bases spanning the gap. The CDR3 has 14 amino acids. The CDR3 reads CATSSAAPNYGYTF. In DNA, the CDR3 is TGTGCCACCAGCAGCGCAGCTCCAAACTATGGCTACACCTTC.

Ten or more counts support this clonotype. The chain joins TRBV27 to TRBJ2-1; D possibly uses TRBD1 or TRBD2 (5 bases each). V was shortened by 5 bases and J by 0 bases, with 17 bases between the two germline ends. This CDR3 spans 17 amino acids. CDR1 MNHEY and CDR2 SMNVEV come from the germline V gene (reference sequence). CDR3 loop: CASSITRGWHSYNEQFF. As DNA, the CDR3 is TGTGCCAGCAGTATAACTAGGGGTTGGCACTCCTACAATGAGCAGTTCTTC.

The rearrangement uses TRBV5-1 and TRBJ2-3; D is ambiguous. The V end lost 7 bases, the J end lost 5 bases, and 11 bases lay between the germline ends. This CDR3 is 12 amino acids long. From germline, CDR1 is SGHRS and CDR2 YFSETQ. Here the CDR3 reads CASASTGDTQYF. The CDR3 DNA follows: TGCGCCAGCGCATCAACTGGAGATACGCAGTATTTT. The complete variable domain, with remaining parts taken from reference TRBV5-1 and TRBJ2-3, reads KAGVTQTPRYLIKTRGQQVTLSCSPISGHRSVSWYQQTPGQGLQFLFEYFSETQRNKGNFPGRFSGRQFSNSRSEMNVSTLELGDSALYLCASASTGDTQYFGPGTRLTVL.

This clonotype showed up just a few times. V and J are TRBV28 and TRBJ1-2, with 7 bases fitting TRBD1. Germline V gene lookup returns CDR1 MDHEN and CDR2 SYDVKM. The trim removed 7 bases at V and 7 bases at J, leaving 18 bases unmatched. The CDR3 totals 16 residues. CDR3 DNA sequence: TGTGCCAGCACCCTCTCTCGGGACAGAAATCGAGCTGGCTACACCTTC. Translating gives CASTLSRDRNRAGYTF.

V is TRBV6-4 and J is TRBJ1-1, with 11 positions matching TRBD1. This CDR3 has 14 amino acids. Germline assignment: CDR1 MRHNA and CDR2 SNTAGT. V dropped 2 bases and J dropped 4; count of bases not matched to a gene: 0. CDR3 sequence reads: CASSDGQGATEAFF. The DNA of the CDR3 is TGTGCCAGCAGTGACGGACAGGGGGCCACTGAAGCTTTCTTT.

This clonotype was recorded many times. V and J are TRBV29-1 and TRBJ2-4; D is unresolved. From germline, CDR1 is SQVTM and CDR2 ANQGSEA. This CDR3 comprises 13 residues. The germline V and J ends were trimmed by 1 base and 1 base, with 5 bases remaining between them. CDR3 loop: CSVEGAAKNIQYF. Written as DNA, the CDR3 is TGCAGCGTTGAAGGGGCCGCCAAAAACATTCAGTACTTC.

The gene calls are TRBV12-3 or TRBV12-4 and TRBJ1-5; D gene ambiguous. V lost 2 bases and J 6 bases, leaving 5 bases between the germline ends. The CDR3 is made up of 12 amino acids. DNA for the CDR3: TGTGCCAGCAGTTTACCCCGTCAGCCCCAGCATTTT. Translating gives CASSLPRQPQHF.

This clonotype appeared a few times. CDR3 sequence reads: CASSPTQGALYEQYF. CDR3 nucleotide sequence: TGTGCCAGCTCACCGACGCAGGGGGCCCTCTACGAGCAGTACTTC. This chain links TRBV18 with TRBJ2-7; 8 nucleotides line up with TRBD1. The CDR3 is 15 residues long. V lost 3 bases to trimming and J lost 3 bases; unmatched junction nucleotides: 7. Germline assignment: CDR1 KGHSH and CDR2 LQKENI.

This clonotype occurred many times. The chain links TRBV7-9 to TRBJ2-3, with D uncertain. V lost 8 bases and J 3 bases, leaving 12 bases between the germline ends. Germline CDR1 reads SEHNR; CDR2 reads FQNEAQ (reference sequence). The CDR3 spans 13 residues. The CDR3 loop is CASSPRTTDTQYF. The CDR3 bases are TGTGCCAGCTCACCACGCACGACAGATACGCAGTATTTT.

The genes are TRBV7-2 and TRBJ1-2; D is uncertain. Germline V lookup: CDR1 SGHTA, CDR2 FQGNSA. The CDR3 is 14 residues long. The V gene lost 4 bases and the J gene lost 4 bases, with 13 bases spanning the gap. This CDR3 is CASSSSRTGYGYTF. The CDR3 nucleotides read TGTGCCAGCAGCTCCTCCAGGACGGGCTATGGCTACACCTTC.

The chain uses TRBV20-1 and TRBJ2-3, with D possibly called TRBD1 or TRBD2 (6 bases each). Germline assignment: CDR1 DFQATT and CDR2 SNEGSKA (reference sequence). Between the trimmed V and J ends, which lost 0 bases and 2 bases, there was a span of 15 bases. The CDR3 contains 16 residues. CDR3 region: CSARDWGAAPTDTQYF. CDR3 sequence (DNA): TGCAGTGCTAGAGATTGGGGGGCCGCCCCCACAGATACGCAGTATTTT.

As regards this clonotype: Since a much larger clone is just one base distant, this may be a read error. The chain uses TRBV5-6 and TRBJ1-1; D is unclear. Germline-derived CDR1 and CDR2 are SGHDT and YYEEEE. The CDR3 runs to 15 residues. The V gene lost 3 bases and the J gene lost 3 bases, with 15 bases spanning the gap. CDR3 amino acids: CASSSGLNMDTEAFF. CDR3 bases: TGTGCCAGCAGCTCAGGACTGAACATGGACACTGAAGCTTTCTTT.

This clonotype occurred many times. V and J are TRBV20-1 and TRBJ1-2, with D perhaps matching TRBD1 (5 bases). The CDR3 is 13 amino acids. V shed 0 bases and J shed 7 bases, with 12 bases lying between them. CDR1 is DFQATT, CDR2 SNEGSKA, per germline (reference sequence). The CDR3 coding sequence is TGCAGTGCTAGAGATCTGGGGGAGCGTGGCTACACCTTC. Its protein is CSARDLGERGYTF.

This chain links TRBV28 with TRBJ2-7; tentative D call: TRBD1 (5 bases). Germline CDR1 MDHEN, CDR2 SYDVKM. Trimming pared 7 bases from V and 4 bases from J, leaving 17 bases between. CDR3 length: 14 residues. The CDR3 here is CASTRAGIGYEQYF. CDR3 nucleotides: TGTGCCAGCACCCGGGCAGGGATCGGGTACGAGCAGTACTTC.

Remarks on this clonotype: A read error may explain this, as a much larger clone is one base away. The V gene is TRBV4-3, the J gene TRBJ2-5; D is possibly TRBD1 (5 bases). Germline assignment: CDR1 LGHNA and CDR2 YSLEER. CDR3 length equals 15 residues. CDR3 in amino acids: CAGSQSQGWQETQYF. CDR3 bases: TGCGCCGGCAGCCAATCCCAGGGTTGGCAAGAGACCCAGTACTTC.

The gene calls are TRBV28 and TRBJ1-4; 7 nucleotides match TRBD1. V gave up 9 bases and J gave up 8 bases; unmatched junction bases: 3. CDR3 length equals 11 residues. CDR1 and CDR2 from the germline V gene are MDHEN and SYDVKM. In DNA, the CDR3 is TGTGCCAGTCACAGGGGCGAAAAACTGTTTTTT. This sequence encodes CASHRGEKLFF.

The genes are TRBV6-2 or TRBV6-3 and TRBJ2-7, with TRBD2 identical over 8 bases. The junction had 5 bases not matched to a gene; V was cut back by 2 bases and J by 5 bases. Germline loops: CDR1 MNHEY, CDR2 SVGEGT. The CDR3 sequence is 14 residues long. CDR3 residues: CASSYGTSSHEQYF. DNA for the CDR3: TGTGCCAGCAGTTACGGGACTAGTTCCCACGAGCAGTACTTC.